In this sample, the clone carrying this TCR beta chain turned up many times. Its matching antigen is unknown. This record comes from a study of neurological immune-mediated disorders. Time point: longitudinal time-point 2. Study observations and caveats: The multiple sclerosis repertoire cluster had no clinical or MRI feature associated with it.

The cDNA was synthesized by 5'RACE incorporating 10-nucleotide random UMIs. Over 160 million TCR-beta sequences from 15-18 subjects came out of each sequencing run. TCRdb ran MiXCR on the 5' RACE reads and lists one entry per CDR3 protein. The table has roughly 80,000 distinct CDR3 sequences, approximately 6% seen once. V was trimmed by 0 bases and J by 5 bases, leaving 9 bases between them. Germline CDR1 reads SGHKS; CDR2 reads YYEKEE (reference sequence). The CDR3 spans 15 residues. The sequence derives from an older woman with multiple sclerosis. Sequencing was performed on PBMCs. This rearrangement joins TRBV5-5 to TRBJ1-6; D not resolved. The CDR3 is CASSLAQVNNSPLHF. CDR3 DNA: TGTGCCAGCAGCTTGGCCCAGGTGAATAATTCACCCCTCCACTTT.